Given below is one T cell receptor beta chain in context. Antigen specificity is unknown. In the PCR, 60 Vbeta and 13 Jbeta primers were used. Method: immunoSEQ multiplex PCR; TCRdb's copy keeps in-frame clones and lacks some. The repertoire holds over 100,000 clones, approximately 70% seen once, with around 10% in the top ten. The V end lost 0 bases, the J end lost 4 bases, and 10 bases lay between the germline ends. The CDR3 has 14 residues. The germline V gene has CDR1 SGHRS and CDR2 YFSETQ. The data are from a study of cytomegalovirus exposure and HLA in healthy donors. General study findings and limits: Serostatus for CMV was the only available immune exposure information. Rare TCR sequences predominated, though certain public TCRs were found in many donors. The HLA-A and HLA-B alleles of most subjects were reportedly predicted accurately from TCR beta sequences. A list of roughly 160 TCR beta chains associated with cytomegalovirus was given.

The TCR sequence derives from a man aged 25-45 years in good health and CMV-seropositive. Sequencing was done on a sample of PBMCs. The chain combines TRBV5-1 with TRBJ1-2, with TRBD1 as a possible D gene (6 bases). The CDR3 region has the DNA TGCGCCAGCAGCTTGGAAAGGGGGAGCTATGGCTACACCTTC. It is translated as CASSLERGSYGYTF.